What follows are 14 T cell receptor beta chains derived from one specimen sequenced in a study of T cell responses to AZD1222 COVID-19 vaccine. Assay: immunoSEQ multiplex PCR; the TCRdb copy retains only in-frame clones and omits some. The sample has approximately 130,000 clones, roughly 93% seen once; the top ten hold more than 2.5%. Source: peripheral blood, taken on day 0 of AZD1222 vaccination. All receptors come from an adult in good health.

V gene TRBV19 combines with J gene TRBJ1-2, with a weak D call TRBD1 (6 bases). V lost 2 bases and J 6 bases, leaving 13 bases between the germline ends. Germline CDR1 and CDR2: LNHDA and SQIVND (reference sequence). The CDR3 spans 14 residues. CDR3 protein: CASSITGGEDGYTF. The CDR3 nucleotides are TGTGCCAGTAGTATAACCGGGGGCGAAGATGGCTACACCTTC.

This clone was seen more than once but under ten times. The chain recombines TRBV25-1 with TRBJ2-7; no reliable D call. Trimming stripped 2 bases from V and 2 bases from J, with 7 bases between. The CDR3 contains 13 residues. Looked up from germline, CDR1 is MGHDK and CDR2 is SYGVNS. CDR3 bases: TGTGCCAGCAGTGAAAGTCTGGCCTACGAGCAGTACTTC. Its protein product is CASSESLAYEQYF.

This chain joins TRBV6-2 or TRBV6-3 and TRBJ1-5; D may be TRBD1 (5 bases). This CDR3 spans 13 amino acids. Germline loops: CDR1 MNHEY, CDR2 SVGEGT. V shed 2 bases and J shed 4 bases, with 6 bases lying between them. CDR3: CASSYKGNQPQHF. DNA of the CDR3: TGTGCCAGCAGTTACAAGGGGAATCAGCCCCAGCATTTT.

In nucleotides, the CDR3 is TGTGCCAGTAGCATCCATGGGAACACTGAAGCTTTCTTT. Protein product: CASSIHGNTEAFF. This chain connects TRBV19 to TRBJ1-1, with D unresolved. Per germline, CDR1 LNHDA and CDR2 SQIVND (reference sequence). V was pared by 6 bases and J by 1 base, with 9 bases between. There are 13 residues in the CDR3. The full variable domain, with the rest looked up from reference TRBV19 and TRBJ1-1, is DGGITQSPKYLFRKEGQNVTLSCEQNLNHDAMYWYRQDPGQGLRLIYYSQIVNDFQKGDIAEGYSVSREKKESFPLTVTSAQKNPTAFYLCASSIHGNTEAFFGQGTRLTVV.

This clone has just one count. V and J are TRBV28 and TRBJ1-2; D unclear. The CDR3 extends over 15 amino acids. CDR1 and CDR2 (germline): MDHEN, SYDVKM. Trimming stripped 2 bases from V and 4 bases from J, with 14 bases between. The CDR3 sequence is CASSLGVTNGYGYTF. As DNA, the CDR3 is TGTGCCAGCAGTTTAGGGGTCACCAACGGCTATGGCTACACCTTC.

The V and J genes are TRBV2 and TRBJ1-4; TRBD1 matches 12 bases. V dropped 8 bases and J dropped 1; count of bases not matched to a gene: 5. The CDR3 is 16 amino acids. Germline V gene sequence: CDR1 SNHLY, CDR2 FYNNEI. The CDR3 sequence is CASRDRGLGTNEKLFF. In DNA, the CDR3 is TGTGCCAGCCGGGACAGGGGGCTCGGAACTAATGAAAAACTGTTTTTT.

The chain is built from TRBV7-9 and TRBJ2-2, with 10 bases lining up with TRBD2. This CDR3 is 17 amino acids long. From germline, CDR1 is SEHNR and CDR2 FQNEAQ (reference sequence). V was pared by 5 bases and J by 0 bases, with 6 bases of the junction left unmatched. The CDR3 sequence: CASSDDLAGANTGELFF. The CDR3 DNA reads TGTGCCAGCAGCGACGACCTAGCGGGGGCGAACACCGGGGAGCTGTTTTTT.

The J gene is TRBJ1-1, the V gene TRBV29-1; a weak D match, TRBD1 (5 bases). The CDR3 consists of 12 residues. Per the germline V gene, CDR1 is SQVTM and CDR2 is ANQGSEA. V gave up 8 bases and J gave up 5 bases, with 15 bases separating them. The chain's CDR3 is CSSQVGGTEAFF. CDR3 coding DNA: TGCAGCTCCCAGGTCGGGGGAACTGAAGCTTTCTTT.

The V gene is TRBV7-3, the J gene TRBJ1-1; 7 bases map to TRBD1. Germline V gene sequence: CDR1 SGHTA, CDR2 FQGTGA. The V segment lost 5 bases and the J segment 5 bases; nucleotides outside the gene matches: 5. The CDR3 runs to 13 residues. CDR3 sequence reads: CASSLDRDTEAFF. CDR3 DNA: TGTGCCAGCAGCCTCGACAGGGATACTGAAGCTTTCTTT.

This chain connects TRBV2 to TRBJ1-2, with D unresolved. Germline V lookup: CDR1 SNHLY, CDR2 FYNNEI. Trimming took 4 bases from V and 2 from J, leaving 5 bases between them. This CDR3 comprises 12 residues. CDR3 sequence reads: CASSGRNYGYTF. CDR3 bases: TGTGCCAGCAGTGGGAGAAACTATGGCTACACCTTC.

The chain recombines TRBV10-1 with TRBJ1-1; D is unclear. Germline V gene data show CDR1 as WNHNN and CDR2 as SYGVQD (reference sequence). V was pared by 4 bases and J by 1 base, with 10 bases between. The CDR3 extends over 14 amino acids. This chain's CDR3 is CASSGPEGNTEAFF. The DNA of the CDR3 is TGCGCCAGCAGTGGGCCGGAGGGGAACACTGAAGCTTTCTTT.

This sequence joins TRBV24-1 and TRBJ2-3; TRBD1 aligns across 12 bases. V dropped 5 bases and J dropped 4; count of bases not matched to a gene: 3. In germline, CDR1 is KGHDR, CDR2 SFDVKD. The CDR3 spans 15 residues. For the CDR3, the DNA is TGTGCCACCAGTGCGGGACAGGGGGCGTCAGATACGCAGTATTTT. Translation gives CATSAGQGASDTQYF.

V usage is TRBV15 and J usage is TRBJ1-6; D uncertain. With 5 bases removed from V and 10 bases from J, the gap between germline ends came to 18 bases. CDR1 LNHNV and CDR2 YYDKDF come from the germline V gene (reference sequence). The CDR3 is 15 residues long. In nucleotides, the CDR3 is TGTGCCACCAGCGAAGAGCCAGGCCGAGGGTCACCCCTCCACTTT. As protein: CATSEEPGRGSPLHF.

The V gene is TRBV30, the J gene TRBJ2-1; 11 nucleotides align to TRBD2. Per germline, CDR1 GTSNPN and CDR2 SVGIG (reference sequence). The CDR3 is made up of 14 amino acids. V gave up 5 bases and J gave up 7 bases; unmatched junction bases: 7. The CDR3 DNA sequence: TGTGCCTGGCATACTAGCGGGAGTCCGAATGAGCAGTTCTTC. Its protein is CAWHTSGSPNEQFF.